Reported below is one T cell receptor (beta chain). The entry originates in a study of technical replicates of blood from a handful of donors. Measured with immunoSEQ multiplex PCR; TCRdb has only the in-frame clones, and not every one. The data hold around 58,000 clones, with more than 85% observed a single time. The V gene's germline CDR1 is LGHNA and CDR2 YSLEER. Trimming took 1 base from V and 0 from J, leaving 10 bases between them. This CDR3 region has 15 residues. The sequencing input was PBMCs. The clonotype originates from a human donor in good health. Some clones in this sample may be carry-over from other donors' samples. The chain recombines TRBV4-3 with TRBJ2-7, with D uncertain. CDR3 nucleotides: TGCGCCAGCAGCCAAGTGTGGGCGAGCTCCTACGAGCAGTACTTC. It yields the protein CASSQVWASSYEQYF.